These 6 T cell receptor beta chains share one sample of origin, sequenced in a study of cytomegalovirus exposure and HLA in healthy donors. Sequencing was performed with immunoSEQ multiplex PCR; in TCRdb, only in-frame clones are kept and a portion is missing. The table shows roughly 100,000 clones, with roughly 85% occurring only once. The sample taken for sequencing was PBMCs. These TCRs come from a man between 18 and 29 years old in good health and CMV-seropositive.

In DNA, the CDR3 is TGTGCCAGCAGCCCGGGAATAACCGGGGAGCTGTTTTTT. It specifies CASSPGITGELFF. The rearrangement uses TRBV7-6 and TRBJ2-2, with D possibly being TRBD2 (5 bases). Trimming stripped 5 bases from V and 5 bases from J, with 9 bases between. The CDR3 contains 13 residues. CDR1 is SGHVS, CDR2 FNYEAQ, per germline.

In its sample, this clone was seen a few times. This rearrangement joins TRBV27 to TRBJ1-5, with D perhaps matching TRBD1 (6 bases). The CDR3 is made up of 15 amino acids. Germline values: CDR1 MNHEY, CDR2 SMNVEV (reference sequence). The V end was cut by 10 bases, the J end by 4 bases, with 20 bases between. The CDR3 sequence is CATARTGQKNQPQHF. As DNA, the CDR3 is TGTGCCACCGCCCGCACGGGACAAAAAAATCAGCCCCAGCATTTT.

The CDR3 bases are TGTGCCAGCAGCCGGAACGGGGGTAACTATGGCTACACCTTC. Its translation is CASSRNGGNYGYTF. V gene TRBV5-4 combines with J gene TRBJ1-2, with D perhaps matching TRBD1 (5 bases). This CDR3 contains 14 residues. The V end lost 4 bases, the J end lost 1 base, and 11 bases lay between the germline ends. The germline gives CDR1 SGHNT, CDR2 YYREEE (reference sequence).

The chain combines TRBV6-5 with TRBJ2-1; the D gene is possibly TRBD2 (5 bases). Germline V gene data show CDR1 as MNHEY and CDR2 as SVGAGI. V lost 2 bases and J lost 7, with 12 bases in between. The CDR3 has 14 residues. The CDR3 reads CASSYGGAGNEQFF. CDR3 in DNA: TGTGCCAGCAGTTACGGTGGCGCGGGTAATGAGCAGTTCTTC.

The chain couples TRBV4-1 to TRBJ1-5; TRBD1 might be the D (5 bases). V was pared by 2 bases and J by 0 bases, with 20 bases between. In germline, CDR1 is MGHRA, CDR2 YSYEKL. CDR3 length: 19 residues. CDR3 sequence reads: CASSQSSLRDSYSNQPQHF. For the CDR3, the DNA is TGCGCCAGCAGCCAATCCTCACTGAGAGACAGTTATAGCAATCAGCCCCAGCATTTT.

This chain connects TRBV7-6 to TRBJ2-5; 10 nucleotides line up with TRBD1. J lost 5 bases, V lost 4 bases, and 13 bases had no gene match. This CDR3 comprises 17 residues. Germline assignment: CDR1 SGHVS and CDR2 FNYEAQ. DNA for the CDR3: TGTGCCAGCAGCTCTATGCCGACAGGGGGCGCAGGGGAGACCCAGTACTTC. Translated: CASSSMPTGGAGETQYF.